The clone carrying this T cell receptor (beta chain) was recorded a few times. This record comes from a study of T cells after yellow fever vaccination. TCRdb re-called the 5' RACE reads through MiXCR, storing one row per CDR3 protein. Of a few hundred thousand distinct CDR3 sequences in the sample, 7% to 10% are singletons; the top ten hold 17%. The CDR3 sequence is 15 residues long. V shed 4 bases and J 6 bases; nucleotides not matched to a gene: 10. This receptor was identified in a man aged 18 to 29 who received the YFV17D yellow fever vaccine. The chain combines TRBV12-3 or TRBV12-4 with TRBJ1-2; 8 bases align to TRBD1. The material was PBMCs, obtained about 49 days after the first yellow fever vaccination. The CDR3 spells CASSWKQGGSNGYTF. Here the CDR3 DNA reads TGTGCCAGCAGTTGGAAACAGGGGGGCAGCAATGGCTACACCTTC.